This passage covers 16 T cell receptor beta chains from one sample sequenced in a study of identical twins. MiXCR, applied by TCRdb to the 5' RACE reads, yields one record per CDR3 protein. In the table there are 1.5 million to 2 million distinct CDR3 sequences, less than 40% of which are singletons. Sequencing was done on a sample of cord blood. These receptors were taken from a newborn girl in good health.

The sample holds a few counts of this clonotype. This chain connects TRBV5-1 to TRBJ1-1; D possibly corresponds to TRBD1 (6 bases). This CDR3 contains 14 residues. V was shortened by 4 bases and J by 0 bases, with 10 bases between the two germline ends. Germline V gives CDR1 SGHRS, CDR2 YFSETQ. CDR3 loop: CASSVQGMNTEAFF. The CDR3 region has the DNA TGCGCCAGCAGCGTACAGGGAATGAACACTGAAGCTTTCTTT.

This chain connects TRBV2 to TRBJ2-1, with 9 bases identical to TRBD2. Gene TRBJ2-7 matches the end of the DNA better, so the J call may be wrong. The CDR3 contains 17 residues. From germline, CDR1 is SNHLY and CDR2 FYNNEI. The CDR3 DNA reads as TGTGCCAGCAGAGGGAGGGGTAGCGGGAGTTCCTACAATGAGCAGTACTTC. Protein product: CASRGRGSGSSYNEQYF.

The chain links TRBV3-1 to TRBJ2-1, with a weak D call TRBD2 (5 bases). Germline V gene lookup returns CDR1 LGHDT and CDR2 YNNKEL (reference sequence). This CDR3 has 13 residues. V lost 4 bases to trimming and J lost 15 bases, with 19 bases between them. The CDR3 DNA follows: TGTGCCAGCAGCCGCGCCGGGCTAGCACTTCGGTTCTTC. This gives the protein CASSRAGLALRFF.

Notes on this clonotype: Given a much more abundant clone one base away, this may be a read error. The rearrangement joins TRBV28 to TRBJ2-5; D might be TRBD1 (5 bases). Germline CDR1 is MDHEN and CDR2 is SYDVKM. This CDR3 spans 14 amino acids. V was shortened by 2 bases and J by 11 bases, with 18 bases between the two germline ends. DNA of the CDR3: TGTGCCAGCAGTTTAAAGTACAGGTACAATGAGCAGTACTTC. This codes for CASSLKYRYNEQYF.

V usage is TRBV12-3 or TRBV12-4 and J usage is TRBJ2-5, with TRBD1 matching 7 bases. The trim removed 6 bases at V and 2 bases at J, leaving 6 bases unmatched. The CDR3 is 14 amino acids. CDR3 coding DNA: TGTGCCAGCAGATCACCGGGACAGCAAGAGACCCAGTACTTC. Translating it yields CASRSPGQQETQYF.

The chain couples TRBV5-1 to TRBJ2-2; the D gene could be TRBD1 or TRBD2 (6 bases each). The CDR3 is 17 residues long. V dropped 4 bases and J dropped 5 bases, with 21 bases sitting between them. Germline V gene sequence: CDR1 SGHRS, CDR2 YFSETQ. DNA for the CDR3: TGCGCCAGCAGCCCCGTTGCGGGACAAACGGCGACCGGGGAGCTGTTTTTT. Translation: CASSPVAGQTATGELFF.

The chain couples TRBV6-6 to TRBJ2-3; possibly TRBD1 for D (6 bases). The CDR3 has 16 amino acids. The V gene lost 8 bases and the J gene lost 0 bases, with 18 bases spanning the gap. Germline V CDR1 and CDR2: MNHNY, SVGAGI (reference sequence). CDR3 sequence: CASGGLLDRSTDTQYF. CDR3 bases: TGTGCCAGCGGGGGCCTCCTCGATCGTAGCACAGATACGCAGTATTTT.

The chain is built from TRBV27 and TRBJ2-7; D might be TRBD2 (5 bases). Trimming cost V 0 bases and J 2 bases, with 8 bases left between them. The CDR3 sequence is 14 residues long. CDR1 is MNHEY, CDR2 SMNVEV, per germline (reference sequence). CDR3 loop: CASSLSMEAYEQYF. CDR3 nucleotide sequence: TGTGCCAGCAGTTTATCCATGGAGGCCTACGAGCAGTACTTC.

This clonotype was observed a handful of times. The chain has TRBV5-1 and TRBJ2-7; 11 nucleotides align to TRBD2. The ends lost 5 bases at V and 1 base at J; junction bases unmatched: 11. The CDR3 is 17 amino acids. Germline values: CDR1 SGHRS, CDR2 YFSETQ. The CDR3, as DNA: TGCGCCAGCAGTTCCGGGACTAGCGGTCCTAATTCCTACGAGCAGTACTTC. Translated, it gives CASSSGTSGPNSYEQYF.

This clonotype was counted only a few times. V is TRBV20-1 and J is TRBJ2-1, with 10 bases identical to TRBD2. Germline V gives CDR1 DFQATT, CDR2 SNEGSKA (reference sequence). This CDR3 comprises 14 residues. J gave up 8 bases and V 6 bases, and 10 bases lay outside the gene matches. The CDR3 region is CSAPIAGGPDEQFF. The CDR3 region has the DNA TGCAGTGCCCCAATAGCGGGAGGTCCCGATGAGCAGTTCTTC.

The chain joins TRBV7-2 to TRBJ1-2, with D possibly matching TRBD1 (6 bases). Trimming took off 5 bases at V and 2 bases at J, with 15 bases between the two ends. The CDR3 runs 15 residues. Germline-derived CDR1 and CDR2 are SGHTA and FQGNSA. Here the CDR3 reads CASSLRLQGNYGYTF. DNA of the CDR3: TGTGCCAGCAGCCTCAGGCTTCAGGGGAACTATGGCTACACCTTC.

This clonotype was seen a few times. This rearrangement joins TRBV11-2 to TRBJ1-2; 7 positions match TRBD1. Losses at the gene ends were 2 bases for V and 5 bases for J; bases not matched to a gene: 14. The germline V gene encodes CDR1 SGHAT and CDR2 FQNNGV. This CDR3 has 17 residues. Written as DNA, the CDR3 is TGTGCCAGCAGCTTAATTGCGGGACAGTGGACAGGATATGGCTACACCTTC. It specifies CASSLIAGQWTGYGYTF.

This chain joins TRBV20-1 and TRBJ1-2, with no clear D. Germline assignment: CDR1 DFQATT and CDR2 SNEGSKA (reference sequence). The CDR3 loop spans 13 amino acids. Trimming shortened V by 1 base and J by 5 bases, and 11 bases separated the two germline ends. This chain's CDR3 is CSARAGDGYGYTF. Here the CDR3 DNA reads TGCAGTGCTAGAGCCGGGGATGGGTATGGCTACACCTTC.

The CDR3 spells CASSHRAYEQYF. The DNA of the CDR3 is TGTGCCAGCAGCCACAGGGCCTACGAGCAGTACTTC. The chain is built from TRBV3-1 and TRBJ2-7; the D gene is possibly TRBD1 (5 bases). The V end lost 3 bases, the J end lost 2 bases, and 5 bases lay between the germline ends. Germline CDR1 and CDR2: LGHDT and YNNKEL (reference sequence). The length of the CDR3 is 12 residues.

The chain combines TRBV12-3 or TRBV12-4 with TRBJ1-1; 8 bases line up with TRBD1. CDR3 length equals 15 residues. Trimming removed 3 bases from V and 4 bases from J; junction bases left unmatched: 7. The CDR3 loop reads CASSFLRGLGTEAFF. CDR3 DNA: TGTGCCAGCAGTTTCCTCAGGGGGCTGGGCACTGAAGCTTTCTTT.

This clonotype was found a few times. V gene TRBV5-1 combines with J gene TRBJ1-5; D possibly corresponds to TRBD1 (5 bases). V lost 0 bases and J lost 1, with 11 bases in between. CDR1 and CDR2 from the germline V gene are SGHRS and YFSETQ. The CDR3 contains 16 residues. In DNA form, the CDR3 reads TGCGCCAGCAGCTTGGTCAGGGTGGTGAGCAATCAGCCCCAGCATTTT. Protein sequence: CASSLVRVVSNQPQHF.